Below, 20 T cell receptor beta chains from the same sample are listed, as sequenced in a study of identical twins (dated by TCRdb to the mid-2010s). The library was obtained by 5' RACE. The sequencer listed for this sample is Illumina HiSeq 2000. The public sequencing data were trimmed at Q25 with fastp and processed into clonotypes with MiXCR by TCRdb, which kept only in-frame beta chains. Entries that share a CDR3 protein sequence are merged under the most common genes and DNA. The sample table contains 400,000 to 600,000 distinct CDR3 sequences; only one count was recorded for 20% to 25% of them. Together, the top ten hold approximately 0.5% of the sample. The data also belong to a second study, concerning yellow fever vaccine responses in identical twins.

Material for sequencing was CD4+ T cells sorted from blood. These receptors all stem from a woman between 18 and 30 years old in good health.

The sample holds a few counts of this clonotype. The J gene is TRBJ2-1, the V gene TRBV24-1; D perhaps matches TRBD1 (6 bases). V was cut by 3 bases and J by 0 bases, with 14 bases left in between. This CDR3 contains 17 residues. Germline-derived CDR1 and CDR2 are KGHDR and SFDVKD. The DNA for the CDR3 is TGTGCCACCAGTGATACATCGGGACAAAGCTCCTACAATGAGCAGTTCTTC. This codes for CATSDTSGQSSYNEQFF.

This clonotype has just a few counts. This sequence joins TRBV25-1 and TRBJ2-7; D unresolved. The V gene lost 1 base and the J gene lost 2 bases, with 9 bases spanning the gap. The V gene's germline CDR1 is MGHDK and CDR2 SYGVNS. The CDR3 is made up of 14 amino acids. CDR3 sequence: CASSEFNNPYEQYF. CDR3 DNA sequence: TGTGCCAGCAGTGAATTTAACAACCCCTACGAGCAGTACTTC.

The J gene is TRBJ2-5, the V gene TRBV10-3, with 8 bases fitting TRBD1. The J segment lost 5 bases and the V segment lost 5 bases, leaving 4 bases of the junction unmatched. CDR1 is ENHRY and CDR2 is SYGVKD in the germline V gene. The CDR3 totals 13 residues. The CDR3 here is CAISQGAMETQYF. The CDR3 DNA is TGTGCCATCAGTCAGGGGGCAATGGAGACCCAGTACTTC.

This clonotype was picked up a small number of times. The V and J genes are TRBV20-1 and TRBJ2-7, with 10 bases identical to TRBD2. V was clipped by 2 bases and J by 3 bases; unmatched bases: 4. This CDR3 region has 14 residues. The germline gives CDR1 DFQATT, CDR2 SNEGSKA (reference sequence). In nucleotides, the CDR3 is TGCAGTGCTAGACTAGCGGGAGTTCTCTACGAGCAGTACTTC. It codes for CSARLAGVLYEQYF.

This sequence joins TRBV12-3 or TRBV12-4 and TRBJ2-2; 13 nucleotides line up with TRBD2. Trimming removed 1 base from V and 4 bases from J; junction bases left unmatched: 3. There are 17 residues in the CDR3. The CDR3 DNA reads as TGTGCCAGCAGTTTAGAAGGGACTAGCGGGATCACCGGGGAGCTGTTTTTT. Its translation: CASSLEGTSGITGELFF.

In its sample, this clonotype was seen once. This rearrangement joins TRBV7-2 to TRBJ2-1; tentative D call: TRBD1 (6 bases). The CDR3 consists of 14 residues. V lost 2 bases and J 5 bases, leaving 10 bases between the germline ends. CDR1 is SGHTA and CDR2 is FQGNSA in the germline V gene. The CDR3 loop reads CASSLYRVDNEQFF. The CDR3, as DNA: TGTGCCAGCAGCTTATACAGGGTTGACAATGAGCAGTTCTTC. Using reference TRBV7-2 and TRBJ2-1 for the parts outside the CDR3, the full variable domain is GAGVSQSPSNKVTEKGKDVELRCDPISGHTALYWYRQSLGQGLEFLIYFQGNSAPDKSGLPSDRFSAERTGGSVSTLTIQRTQQEDSAVYLCASSLYRVDNEQFFGPGTRLTVL.

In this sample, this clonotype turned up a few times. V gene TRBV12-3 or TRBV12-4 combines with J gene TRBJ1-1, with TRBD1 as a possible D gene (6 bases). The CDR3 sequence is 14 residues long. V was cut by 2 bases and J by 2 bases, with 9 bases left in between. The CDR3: CASSLTGINTEAFF. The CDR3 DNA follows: TGTGCCAGCAGTTTAACAGGGATAAACACTGAAGCTTTCTTT.

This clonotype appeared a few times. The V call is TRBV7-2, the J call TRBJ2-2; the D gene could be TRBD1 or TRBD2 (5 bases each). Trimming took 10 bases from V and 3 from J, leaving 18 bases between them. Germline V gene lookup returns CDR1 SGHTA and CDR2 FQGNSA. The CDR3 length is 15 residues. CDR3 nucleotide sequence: TGTGCCAACCCCCCCCGGGGCGGACACACCGGGGAGCTGTTTTTT. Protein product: CANPPRGGHTGELFF. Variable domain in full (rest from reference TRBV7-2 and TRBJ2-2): GAGVSQSPSNKVTEKGKDVELRCDPISGHTALYWYRQSLGQGLEFLIYFQGNSAPDKSGLPSDRFSAERTGGSVSTLTIQRTQQEDSAVYLCANPPRGGHTGELFFGEGSRLTVL.

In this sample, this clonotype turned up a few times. CDR3 loop: CASSLDRFGTGELFF. The CDR3 DNA reads as TGTGCCAGCAGCTTAGACAGGTTCGGCACCGGGGAGCTGTTTTTT. The chain is built from TRBV11-2 and TRBJ2-2; D is unclear. The CDR3 is made up of 15 amino acids. The V end lost 0 bases, the J end lost 4 bases, and 9 bases lay between the germline ends. Germline V gives CDR1 SGHAT, CDR2 FQNNGV.

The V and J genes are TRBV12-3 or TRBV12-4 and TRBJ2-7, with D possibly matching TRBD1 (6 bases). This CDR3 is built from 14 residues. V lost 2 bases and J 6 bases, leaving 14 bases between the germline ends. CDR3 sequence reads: CASSLSDRSREQYF. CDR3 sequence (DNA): TGTGCCAGCAGTTTATCTGACAGGTCACGCGAGCAGTACTTC.

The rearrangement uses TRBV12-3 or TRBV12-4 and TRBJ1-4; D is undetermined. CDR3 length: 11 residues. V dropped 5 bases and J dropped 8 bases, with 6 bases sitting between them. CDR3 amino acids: CASSTHEKLFF. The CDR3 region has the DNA TGTGCCAGCAGTACACACGAAAAACTGTTTTTT.

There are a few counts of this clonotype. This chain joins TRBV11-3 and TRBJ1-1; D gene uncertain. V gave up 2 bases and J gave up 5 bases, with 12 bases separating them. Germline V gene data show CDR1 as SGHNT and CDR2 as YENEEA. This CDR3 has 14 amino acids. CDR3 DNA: TGTGCCAGCAGCTTATCGGGGATGGGAACTGAAGCTTTCTTT. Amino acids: CASSLSGMGTEAFF.

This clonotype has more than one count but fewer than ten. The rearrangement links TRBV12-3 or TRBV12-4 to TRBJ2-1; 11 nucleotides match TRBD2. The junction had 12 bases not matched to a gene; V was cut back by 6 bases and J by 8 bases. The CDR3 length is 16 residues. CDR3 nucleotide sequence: TGTGCCAGCAGACCACTCACTAGCGGGAGCTGGCATGAGCAGTTCTTC. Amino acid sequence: CASRPLTSGSWHEQFF.

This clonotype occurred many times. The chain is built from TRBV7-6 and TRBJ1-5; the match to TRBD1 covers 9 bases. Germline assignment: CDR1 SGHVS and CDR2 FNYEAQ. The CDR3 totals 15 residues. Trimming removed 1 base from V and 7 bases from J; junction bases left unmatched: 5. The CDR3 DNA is TGTGCCAGCAGCTTAGGGGACAGGGTAGGACAGCCCCAGCATTTT. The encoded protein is CASSLGDRVGQPQHF.

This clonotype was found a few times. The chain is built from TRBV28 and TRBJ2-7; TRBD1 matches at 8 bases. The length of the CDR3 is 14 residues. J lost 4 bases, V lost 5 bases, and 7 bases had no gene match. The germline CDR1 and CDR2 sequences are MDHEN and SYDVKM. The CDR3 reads CASSAQGALYEQYV. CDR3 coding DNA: TGTGCCAGCAGTGCCCAGGGGGCGTTGTACGAGCAGTACGTC.

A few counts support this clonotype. This CDR3 reads CSAAEGTGELFF. For the CDR3, the DNA is TGCAGTGCTGCCGAGGGAACCGGGGAGCTGTTTTTT. The chain links TRBV20-1 to TRBJ2-2, with TRBD2 as a possible D gene (5 bases). V was pared by 5 bases and J by 5 bases, with 9 bases between. Germline CDR1 DFQATT, CDR2 SNEGSKA (reference sequence). The CDR3 is 12 amino acids.

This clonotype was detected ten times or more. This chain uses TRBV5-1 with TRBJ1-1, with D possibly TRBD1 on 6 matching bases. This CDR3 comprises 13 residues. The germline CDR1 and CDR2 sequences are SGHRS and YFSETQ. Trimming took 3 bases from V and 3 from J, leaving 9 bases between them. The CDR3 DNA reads TGCGCCAGCAGCTCTGGACAGTACACTGAAGCTTTCTTT. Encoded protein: CASSSGQYTEAFF.

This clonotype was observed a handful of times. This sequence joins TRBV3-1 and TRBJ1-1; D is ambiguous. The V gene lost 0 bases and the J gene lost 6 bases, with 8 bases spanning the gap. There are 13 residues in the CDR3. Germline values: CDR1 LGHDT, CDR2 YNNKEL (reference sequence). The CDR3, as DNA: TGTGCCAGCAGCCAAGATCTTACAGCTGAAGCTTTCTTT. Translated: CASSQDLTAEAFF.

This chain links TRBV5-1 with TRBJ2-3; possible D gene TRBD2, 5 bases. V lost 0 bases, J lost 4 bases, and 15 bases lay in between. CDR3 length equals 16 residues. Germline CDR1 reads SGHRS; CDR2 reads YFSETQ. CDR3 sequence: CASSLALTDGADTQYF. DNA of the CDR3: TGCGCCAGCAGCTTGGCCCTAACGGACGGGGCAGATACGCAGTATTTT.

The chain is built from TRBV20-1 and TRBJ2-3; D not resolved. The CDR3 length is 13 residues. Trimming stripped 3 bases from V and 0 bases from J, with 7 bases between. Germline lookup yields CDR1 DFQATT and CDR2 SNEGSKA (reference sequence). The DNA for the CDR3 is TGCAGTGCTAGTGGGCCCAGCACAGATACGCAGTATTTT. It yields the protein CSASGPSTDTQYF.